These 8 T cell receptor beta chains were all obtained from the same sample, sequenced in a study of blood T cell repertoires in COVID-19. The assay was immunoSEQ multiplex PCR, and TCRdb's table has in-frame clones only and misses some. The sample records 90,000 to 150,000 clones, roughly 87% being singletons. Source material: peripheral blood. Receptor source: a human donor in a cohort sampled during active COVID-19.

This CDR3 is CASSPIAGGSDTQYF. In nucleotides, the CDR3 is TGTGCCAGCAGCCCCATAGCGGGGGGATCAGATACGCAGTATTTT. This chain uses TRBV27 with TRBJ2-3, with 10 bases matching TRBD2. Germline trimming cut 6 bases from V and 4 bases from J; bases unmatched to any gene: 7. Germline V CDR1 and CDR2: MNHEY, SMNVEV (reference sequence). The CDR3 has 15 residues.

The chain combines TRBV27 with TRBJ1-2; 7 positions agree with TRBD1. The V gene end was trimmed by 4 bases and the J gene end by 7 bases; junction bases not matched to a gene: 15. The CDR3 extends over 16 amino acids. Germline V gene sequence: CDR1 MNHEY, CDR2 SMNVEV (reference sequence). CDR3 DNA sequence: TGTGCCAGCAGTTCATTTCGTTTAAGGGGGCCTAGTGGCTACACCTTC. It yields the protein CASSSFRLRGPSGYTF.

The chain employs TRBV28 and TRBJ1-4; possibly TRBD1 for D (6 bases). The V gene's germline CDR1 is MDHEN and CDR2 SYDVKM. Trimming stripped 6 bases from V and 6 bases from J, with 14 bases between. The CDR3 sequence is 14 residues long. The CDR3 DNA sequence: TGTGCCAGCAGCTCACAGGGCGCGGATGAAAAACTGTTTTTT. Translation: CASSSQGADEKLFF. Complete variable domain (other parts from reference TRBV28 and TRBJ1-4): DVKVTQSSRYLVKRTGEKVFLECVQDMDHENMFWYRQDPGLGLRLIYFSYDVKMKEKGDIPEGYSVSREKKERFSLILESASTNQTSMYLCASSSQGADEKLFFGSGTQLSVL.

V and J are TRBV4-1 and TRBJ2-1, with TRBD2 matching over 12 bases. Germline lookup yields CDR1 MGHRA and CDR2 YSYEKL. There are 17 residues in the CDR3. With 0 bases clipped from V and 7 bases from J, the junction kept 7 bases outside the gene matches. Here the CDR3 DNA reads TGCGCCAGCAGCCAAGAGTTCCTAGCGGGAGGGCCAAATGAGCAGTTCTTC. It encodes CASSQEFLAGGPNEQFF.

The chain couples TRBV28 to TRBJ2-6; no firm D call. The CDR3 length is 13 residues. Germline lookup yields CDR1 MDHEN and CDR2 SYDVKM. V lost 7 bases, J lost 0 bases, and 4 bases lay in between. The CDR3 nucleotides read TGTGCCAGCATACTCTCTGGGGCCAACGTCCTGACTTTC. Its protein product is CASILSGANVLTF.

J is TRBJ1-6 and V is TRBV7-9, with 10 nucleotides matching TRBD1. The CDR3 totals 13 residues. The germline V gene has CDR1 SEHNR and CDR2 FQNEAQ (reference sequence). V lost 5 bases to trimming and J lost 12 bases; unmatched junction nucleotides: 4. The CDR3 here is CASSRGTGEPLHF. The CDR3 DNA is TGTGCCAGCAGCAGAGGGACAGGGGAACCCCTCCACTTT. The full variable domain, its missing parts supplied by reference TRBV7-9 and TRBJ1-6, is DTGVSQNPRHKITKRGQNVTFRCDPISEHNRLYWYRQTLGQGPEFLTYFQNEAQLEKSRLLSDRFSAERPKGSFSTLEIQRTEQGDSAMYLCASSRGTGEPLHFGNGTRLTVT.

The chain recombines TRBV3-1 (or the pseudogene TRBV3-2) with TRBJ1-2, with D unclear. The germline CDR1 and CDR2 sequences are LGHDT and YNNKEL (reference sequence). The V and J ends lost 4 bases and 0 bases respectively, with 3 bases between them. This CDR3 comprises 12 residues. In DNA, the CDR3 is TGTGCCAGCAGCCGAGCTAACTATGGCTACACCTTC. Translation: CASSRANYGYTF.

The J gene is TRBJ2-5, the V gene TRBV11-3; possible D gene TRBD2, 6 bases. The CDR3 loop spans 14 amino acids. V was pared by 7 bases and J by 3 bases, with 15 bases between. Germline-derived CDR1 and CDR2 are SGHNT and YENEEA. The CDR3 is CASNPTGEEETQYF. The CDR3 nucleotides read TGTGCCAGCAACCCTACGGGAGAAGAAGAGACCCAGTACTTC.